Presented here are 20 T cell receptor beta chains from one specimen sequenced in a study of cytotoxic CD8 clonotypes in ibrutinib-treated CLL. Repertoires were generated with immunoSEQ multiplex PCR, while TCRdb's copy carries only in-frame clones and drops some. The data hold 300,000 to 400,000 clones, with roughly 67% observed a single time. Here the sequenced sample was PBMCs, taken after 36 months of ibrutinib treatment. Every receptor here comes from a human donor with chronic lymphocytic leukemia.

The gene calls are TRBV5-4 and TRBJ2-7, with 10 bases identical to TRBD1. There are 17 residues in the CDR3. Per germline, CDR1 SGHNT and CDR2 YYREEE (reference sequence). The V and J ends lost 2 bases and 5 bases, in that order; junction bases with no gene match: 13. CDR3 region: CASSLRFGQGVFDEQYF. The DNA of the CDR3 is TGTGCCAGCAGCTTACGATTCGGACAGGGGGTTTTCGACGAGCAGTACTTC. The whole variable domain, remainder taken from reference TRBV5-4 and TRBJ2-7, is ETGVTQSPTHLIKTRGQQVTLRCSSQSGHNTVSWYQQALGQGPQFIFQYYREEENGRGNFPPRFSGLQFPNYSSELNVNALELDDSALYLCASSLRFGQGVFDEQYFGPGTRLTVT.

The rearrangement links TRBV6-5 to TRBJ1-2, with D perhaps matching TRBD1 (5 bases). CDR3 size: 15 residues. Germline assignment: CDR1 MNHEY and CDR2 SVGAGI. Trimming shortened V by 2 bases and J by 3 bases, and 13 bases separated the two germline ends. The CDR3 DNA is TGTGCCAGCAGTTACGTTTGGGGGAGTGACTATGGCTACACCTTC. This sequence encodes CASSYVWGSDYGYTF.

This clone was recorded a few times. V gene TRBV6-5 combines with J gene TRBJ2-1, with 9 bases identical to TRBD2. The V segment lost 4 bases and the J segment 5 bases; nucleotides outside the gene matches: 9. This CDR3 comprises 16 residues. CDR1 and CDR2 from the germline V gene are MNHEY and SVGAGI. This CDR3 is CASSSYAGGRDNEQFF. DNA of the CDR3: TGTGCCAGCAGTTCCTACGCGGGAGGGCGTGACAATGAGCAGTTCTTC.

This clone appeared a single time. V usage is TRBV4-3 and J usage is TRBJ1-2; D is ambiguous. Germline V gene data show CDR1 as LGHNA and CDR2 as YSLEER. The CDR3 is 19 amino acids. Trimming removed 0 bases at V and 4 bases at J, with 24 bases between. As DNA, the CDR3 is TGCGCCAGCAGCCAAGATCTTGGGATGGGAGGAATGGTACTCTATGGCTACACCTTC. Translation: CASSQDLGMGGMVLYGYTF.

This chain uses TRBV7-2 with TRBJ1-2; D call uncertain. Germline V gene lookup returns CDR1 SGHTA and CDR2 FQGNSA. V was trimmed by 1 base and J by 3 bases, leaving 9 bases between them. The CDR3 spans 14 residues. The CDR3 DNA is TGTGCCAGCAGCTTAGGGGGTGCCGACTATGGCTACACCTTC. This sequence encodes CASSLGGADYGYTF.

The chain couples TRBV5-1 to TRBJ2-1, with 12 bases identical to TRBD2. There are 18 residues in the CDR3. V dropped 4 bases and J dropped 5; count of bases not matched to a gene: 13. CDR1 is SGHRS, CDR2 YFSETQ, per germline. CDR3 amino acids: CASSPRVTSGRGDNEQFF. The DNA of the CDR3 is TGCGCCAGCAGCCCCAGGGTGACTAGCGGGAGAGGGGACAATGAGCAGTTCTTC. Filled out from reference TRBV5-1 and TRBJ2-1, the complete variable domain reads KAGVTQTPRYLIKTRGQQVTLSCSPISGHRSVSWYQQTPGQGLQFLFEYFSETQRNKGNFPGRFSGRQFSNSRSEMNVSTLELGDSALYLCASSPRVTSGRGDNEQFFGPGTRLTVL.

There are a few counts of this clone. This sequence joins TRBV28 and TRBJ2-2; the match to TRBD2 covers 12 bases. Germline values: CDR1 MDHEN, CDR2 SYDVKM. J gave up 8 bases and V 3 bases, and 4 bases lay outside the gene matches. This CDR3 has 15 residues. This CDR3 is CASSFRLAGAGELFF. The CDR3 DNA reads TGTGCCAGCAGTTTTAGACTAGCGGGAGCTGGGGAGCTGTTTTTT.

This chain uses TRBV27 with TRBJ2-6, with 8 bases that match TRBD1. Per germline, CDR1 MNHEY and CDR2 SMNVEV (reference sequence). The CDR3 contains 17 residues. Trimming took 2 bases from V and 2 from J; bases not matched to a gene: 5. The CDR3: CASSLRTGKPGANVLTF. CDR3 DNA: TGTGCCAGCAGTTTACGGACAGGGAAACCTGGGGCCAACGTCCTGACTTTC.

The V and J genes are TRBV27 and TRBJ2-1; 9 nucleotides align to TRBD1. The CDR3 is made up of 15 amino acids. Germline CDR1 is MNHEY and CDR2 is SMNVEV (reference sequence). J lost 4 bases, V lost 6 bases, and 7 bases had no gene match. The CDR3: CASSTGQGPYNEQFF. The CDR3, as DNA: TGTGCCAGCAGCACAGGACAGGGGCCTTACAATGAGCAGTTCTTC.

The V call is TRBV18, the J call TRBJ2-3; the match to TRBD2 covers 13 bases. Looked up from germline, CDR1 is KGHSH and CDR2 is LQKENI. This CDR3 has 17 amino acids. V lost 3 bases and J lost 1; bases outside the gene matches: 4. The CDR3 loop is CASSPGLAGEGTDTQYF. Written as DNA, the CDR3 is TGTGCCAGCTCACCCGGACTAGCGGGAGAGGGCACAGATACGCAGTATTTT.

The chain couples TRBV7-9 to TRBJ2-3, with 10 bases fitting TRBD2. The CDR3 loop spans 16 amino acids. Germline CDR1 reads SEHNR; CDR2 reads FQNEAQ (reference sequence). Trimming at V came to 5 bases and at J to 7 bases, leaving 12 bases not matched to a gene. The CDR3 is CASSPIVSGGANTQYF. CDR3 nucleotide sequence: TGTGCCAGCAGCCCCATCGTAAGCGGGGGGGCGAATACGCAGTATTTT.

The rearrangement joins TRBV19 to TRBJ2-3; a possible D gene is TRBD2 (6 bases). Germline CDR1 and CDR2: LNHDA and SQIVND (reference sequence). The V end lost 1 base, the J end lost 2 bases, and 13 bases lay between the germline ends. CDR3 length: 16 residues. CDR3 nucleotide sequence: TGTGCCAGTAGTATAGTTGGCGGGGTGAACACAGATACGCAGTATTTT. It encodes CASSIVGGVNTDTQYF. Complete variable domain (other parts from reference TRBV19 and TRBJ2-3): DGGITQSPKYLFRKEGQNVTLSCEQNLNHDAMYWYRQDPGQGLRLIYYSQIVNDFQKGDIAEGYSVSREKKESFPLTVTSAQKNPTAFYLCASSIVGGVNTDTQYFGPGTRLTVL.

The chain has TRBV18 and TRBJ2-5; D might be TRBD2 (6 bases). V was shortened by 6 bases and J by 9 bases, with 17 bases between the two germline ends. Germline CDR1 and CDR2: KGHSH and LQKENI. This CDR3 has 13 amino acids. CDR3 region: CASSKEPPGAQYF. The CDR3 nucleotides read TGTGCCAGCTCTAAAGAACCTCCGGGAGCCCAGTACTTC.

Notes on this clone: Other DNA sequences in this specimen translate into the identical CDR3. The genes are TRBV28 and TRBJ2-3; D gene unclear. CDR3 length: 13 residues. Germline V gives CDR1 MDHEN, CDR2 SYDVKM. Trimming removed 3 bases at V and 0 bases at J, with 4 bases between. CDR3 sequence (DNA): TGTGCCAGCAGTTTGCCCAGCACAGATACGCAGTATTTT. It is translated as CASSLPSTDTQYF.

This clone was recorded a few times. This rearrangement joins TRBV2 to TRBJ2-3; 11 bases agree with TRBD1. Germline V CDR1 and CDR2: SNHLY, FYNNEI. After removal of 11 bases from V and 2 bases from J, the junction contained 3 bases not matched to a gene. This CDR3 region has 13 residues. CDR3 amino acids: CAGQGAFTDTQYF. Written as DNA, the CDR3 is TGTGCCGGACAGGGGGCTTTCACAGATACGCAGTATTTT.

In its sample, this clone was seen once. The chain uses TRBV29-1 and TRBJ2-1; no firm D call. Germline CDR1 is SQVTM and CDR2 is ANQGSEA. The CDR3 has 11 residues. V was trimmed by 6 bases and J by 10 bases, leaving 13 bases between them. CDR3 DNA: TGCAGCGTGGAACGGGCGCTGGAGCAGTTCTTC. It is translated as CSVERALEQFF.

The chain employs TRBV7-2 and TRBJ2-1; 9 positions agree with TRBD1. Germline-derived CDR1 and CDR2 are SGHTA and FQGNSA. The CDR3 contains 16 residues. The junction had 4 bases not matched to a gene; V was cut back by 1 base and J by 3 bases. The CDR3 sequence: CASSLDRGRRYNEQFF. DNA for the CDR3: TGTGCCAGCAGCTTAGACAGGGGGCGTCGCTACAATGAGCAGTTCTTC.

The DNA for the CDR3 is TGTGCCAGCAACGACAGGGACGGGTTGGTAACTGAAGCTTTCTTT. Translation: CASNDRDGLVTEAFF. The chain combines TRBV6-1 with TRBJ1-1, with 7 bases matching TRBD1. This CDR3 has 15 residues. J lost 5 bases, V lost 7 bases, and 13 bases had no gene match. CDR1 MNHNS and CDR2 SASEGT come from the germline V gene.

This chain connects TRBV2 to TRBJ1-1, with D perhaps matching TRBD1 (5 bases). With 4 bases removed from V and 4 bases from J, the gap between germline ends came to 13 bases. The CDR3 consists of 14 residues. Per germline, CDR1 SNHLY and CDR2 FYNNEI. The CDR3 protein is CASSVEGARTEAFF. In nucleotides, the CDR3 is TGTGCCAGCAGTGTGGAAGGGGCCCGCACTGAAGCTTTCTTT.

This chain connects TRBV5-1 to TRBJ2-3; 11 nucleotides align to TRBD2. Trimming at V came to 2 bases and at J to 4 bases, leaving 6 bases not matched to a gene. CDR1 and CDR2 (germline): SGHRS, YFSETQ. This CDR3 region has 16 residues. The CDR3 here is CASSFEASGRPDTQYF. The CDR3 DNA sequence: TGCGCCAGCAGCTTCGAGGCTAGCGGGAGGCCAGATACGCAGTATTTT.